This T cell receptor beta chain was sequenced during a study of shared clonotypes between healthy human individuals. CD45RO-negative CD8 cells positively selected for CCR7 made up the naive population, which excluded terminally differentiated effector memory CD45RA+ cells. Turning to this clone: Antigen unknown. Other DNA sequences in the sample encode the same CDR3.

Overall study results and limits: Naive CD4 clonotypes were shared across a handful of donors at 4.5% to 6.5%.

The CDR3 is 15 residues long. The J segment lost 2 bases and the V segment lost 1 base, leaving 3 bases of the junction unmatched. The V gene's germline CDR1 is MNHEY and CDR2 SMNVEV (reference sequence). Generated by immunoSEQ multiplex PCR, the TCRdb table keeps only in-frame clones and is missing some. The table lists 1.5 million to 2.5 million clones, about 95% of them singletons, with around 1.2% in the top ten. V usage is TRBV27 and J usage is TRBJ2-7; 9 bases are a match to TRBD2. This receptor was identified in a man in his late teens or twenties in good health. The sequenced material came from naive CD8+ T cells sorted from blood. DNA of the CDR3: TGTGCCAGCAGTTTATTAGCGGGGGAAACCTACGAGCAGTACTTC. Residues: CASSLLAGETYEQYF.